This T cell receptor beta chain was captured in a study of cytomegalovirus exposure and HLA in healthy donors. At the level of the study: In terms of ancestry, the Caucasian-associated cluster contained roughly 80% of the approximately 400 genotyped donors. General study results and limits: According to an earlier analysis, most TCR beta V segments yielded productive rearrangements about 90% or about 30% of the time. Later findings reportedly placed an Asian-associated ancestry cluster below the roughly 670-donor mean for N-insertions.

The CDR3 has 16 amino acids. Unmatched junction bases numbered 5, after V lost 5 bases and J lost 4 bases. The V gene's germline CDR1 is SGHVS and CDR2 FNYEAQ. As for this clone: The antigen is undetermined.

PCR was performed using 60 Vbeta and 13 Jbeta primers. Repertoires were generated with immunoSEQ multiplex PCR, while TCRdb's copy carries only in-frame clones and drops some. Of about 190,000 clones listed, about 81% are singletons. The receptor was derived from a woman in her late teens or twenties in good health and CMV-seronegative. V gene TRBV7-6 combines with J gene TRBJ2-2; 12 bases are a match to TRBD2. Specimen: PBMCs. The CDR3 loop is CASSPTSGSVTGELFF. The CDR3 DNA reads as TGTGCCAGCAGCCCGACTAGCGGGAGCGTCACCGGGGAGCTGTTTTTT.